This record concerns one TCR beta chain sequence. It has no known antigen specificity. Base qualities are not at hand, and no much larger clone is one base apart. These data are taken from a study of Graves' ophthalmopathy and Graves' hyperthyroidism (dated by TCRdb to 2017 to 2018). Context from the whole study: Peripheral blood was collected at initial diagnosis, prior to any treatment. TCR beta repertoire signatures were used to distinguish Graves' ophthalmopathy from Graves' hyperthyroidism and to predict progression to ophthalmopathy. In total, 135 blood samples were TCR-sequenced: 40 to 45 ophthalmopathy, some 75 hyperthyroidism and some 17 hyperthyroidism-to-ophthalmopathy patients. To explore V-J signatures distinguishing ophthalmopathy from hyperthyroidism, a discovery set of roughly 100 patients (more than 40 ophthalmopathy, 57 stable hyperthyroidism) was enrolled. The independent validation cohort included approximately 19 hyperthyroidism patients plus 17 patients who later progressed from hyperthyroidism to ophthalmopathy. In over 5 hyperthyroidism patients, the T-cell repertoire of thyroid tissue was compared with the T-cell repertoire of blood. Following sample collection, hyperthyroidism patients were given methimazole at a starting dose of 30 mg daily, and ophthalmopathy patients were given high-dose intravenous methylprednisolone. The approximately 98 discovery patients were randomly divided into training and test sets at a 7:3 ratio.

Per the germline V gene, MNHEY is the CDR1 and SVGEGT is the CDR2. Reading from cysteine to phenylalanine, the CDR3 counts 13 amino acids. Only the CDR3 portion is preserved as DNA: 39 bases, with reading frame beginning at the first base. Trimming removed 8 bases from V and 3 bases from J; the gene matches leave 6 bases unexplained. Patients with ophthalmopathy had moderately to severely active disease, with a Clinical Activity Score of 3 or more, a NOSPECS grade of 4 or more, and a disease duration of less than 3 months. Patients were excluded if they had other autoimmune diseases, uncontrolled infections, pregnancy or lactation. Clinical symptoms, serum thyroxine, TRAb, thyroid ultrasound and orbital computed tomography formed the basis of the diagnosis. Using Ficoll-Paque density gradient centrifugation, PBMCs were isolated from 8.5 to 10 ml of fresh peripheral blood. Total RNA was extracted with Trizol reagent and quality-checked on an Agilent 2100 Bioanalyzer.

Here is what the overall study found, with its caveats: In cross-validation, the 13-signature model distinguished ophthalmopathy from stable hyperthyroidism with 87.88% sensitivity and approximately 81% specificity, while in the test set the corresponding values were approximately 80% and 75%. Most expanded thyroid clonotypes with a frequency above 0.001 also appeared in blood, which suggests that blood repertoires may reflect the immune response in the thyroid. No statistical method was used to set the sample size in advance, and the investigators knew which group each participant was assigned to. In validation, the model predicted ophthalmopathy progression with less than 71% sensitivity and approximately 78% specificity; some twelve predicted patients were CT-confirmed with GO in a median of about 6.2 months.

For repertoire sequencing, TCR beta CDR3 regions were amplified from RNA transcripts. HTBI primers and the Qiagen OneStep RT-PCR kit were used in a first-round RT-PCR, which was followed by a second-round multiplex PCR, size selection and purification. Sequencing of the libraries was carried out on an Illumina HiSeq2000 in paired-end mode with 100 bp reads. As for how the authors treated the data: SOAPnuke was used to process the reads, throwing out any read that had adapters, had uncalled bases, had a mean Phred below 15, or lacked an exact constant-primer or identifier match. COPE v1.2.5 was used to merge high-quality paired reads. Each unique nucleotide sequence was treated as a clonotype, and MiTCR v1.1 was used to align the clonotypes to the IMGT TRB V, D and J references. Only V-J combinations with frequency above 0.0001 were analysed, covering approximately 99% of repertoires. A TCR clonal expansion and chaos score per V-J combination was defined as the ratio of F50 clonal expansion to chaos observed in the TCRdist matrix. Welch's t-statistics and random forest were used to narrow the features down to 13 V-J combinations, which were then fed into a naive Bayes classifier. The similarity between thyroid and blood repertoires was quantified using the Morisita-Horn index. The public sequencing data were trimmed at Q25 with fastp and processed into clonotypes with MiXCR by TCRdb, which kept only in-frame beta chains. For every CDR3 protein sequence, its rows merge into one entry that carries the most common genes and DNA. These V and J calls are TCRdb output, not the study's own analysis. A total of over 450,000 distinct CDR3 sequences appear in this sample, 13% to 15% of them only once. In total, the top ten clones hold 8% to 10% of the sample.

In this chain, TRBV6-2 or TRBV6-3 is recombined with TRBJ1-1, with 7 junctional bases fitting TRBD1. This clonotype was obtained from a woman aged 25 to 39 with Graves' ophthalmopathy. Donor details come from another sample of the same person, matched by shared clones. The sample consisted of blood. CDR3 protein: CASYLTGHTEAFF. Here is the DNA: TGTGCCAGCTATTTGACAGGGCACACTGAAGCTTTCTTT.